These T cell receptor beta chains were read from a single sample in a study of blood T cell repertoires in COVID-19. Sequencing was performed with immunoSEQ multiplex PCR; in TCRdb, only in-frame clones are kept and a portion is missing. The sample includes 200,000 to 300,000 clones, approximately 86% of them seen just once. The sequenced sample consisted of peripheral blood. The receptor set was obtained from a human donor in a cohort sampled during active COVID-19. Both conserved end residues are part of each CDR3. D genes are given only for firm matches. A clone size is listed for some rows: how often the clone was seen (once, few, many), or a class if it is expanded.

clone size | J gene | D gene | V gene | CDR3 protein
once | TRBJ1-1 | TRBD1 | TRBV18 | CASSPQQGTEAFF
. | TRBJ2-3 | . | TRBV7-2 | CASSLGAPTDTQYF
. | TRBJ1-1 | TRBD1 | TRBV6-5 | CASSRGEGASTEAFF
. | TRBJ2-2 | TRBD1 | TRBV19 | CASMPGQGAVGELFF
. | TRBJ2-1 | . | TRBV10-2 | CASSQDYSYNEQFF
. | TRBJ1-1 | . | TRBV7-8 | CASSLNRVGTEAFF
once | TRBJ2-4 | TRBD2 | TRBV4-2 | CASSQDPLAGRNIAKNIQYF
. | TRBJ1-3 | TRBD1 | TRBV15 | CATSRQGAGNTIYF
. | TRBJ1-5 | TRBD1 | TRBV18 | CASSPPGQGGQPQHF
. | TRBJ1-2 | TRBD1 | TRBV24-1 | CATSGPTGTGESYGYTF
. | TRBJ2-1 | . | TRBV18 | CASSRTSEGYNEQFF
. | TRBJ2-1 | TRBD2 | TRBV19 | CASSLAVYDEQFF
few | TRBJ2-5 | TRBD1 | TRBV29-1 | CSVEGDRWYF
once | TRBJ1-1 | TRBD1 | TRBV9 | CASSPRTGFVVAEAFF
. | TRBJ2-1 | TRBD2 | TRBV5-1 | CASSLRSGRESEQFF
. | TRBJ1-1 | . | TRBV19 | CASSIGVPNTEAFF
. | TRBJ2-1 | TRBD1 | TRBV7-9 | CASSSRDRGLEQFF
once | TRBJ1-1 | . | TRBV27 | CASSPGGGEKAFF
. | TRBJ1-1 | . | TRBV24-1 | CATSDARRGRTEAFF
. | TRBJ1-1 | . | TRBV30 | CAWSVGLKAEAFF
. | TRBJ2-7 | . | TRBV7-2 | CASSKSTEHSYEQYF
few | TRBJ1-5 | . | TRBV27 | CASGPEGRPQHF
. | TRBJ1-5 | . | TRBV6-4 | CASSLTADQPQHF
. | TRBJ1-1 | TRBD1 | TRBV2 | CASSYRGDTEAFF
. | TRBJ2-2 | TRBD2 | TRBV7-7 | CASSLEEGAGVTGELFF
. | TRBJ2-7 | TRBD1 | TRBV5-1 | CASSLDGQASYEQYF
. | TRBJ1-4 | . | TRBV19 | CASRLGAGEEKLFF
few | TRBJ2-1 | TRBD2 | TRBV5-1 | CASSLAGGGTYNEQFF
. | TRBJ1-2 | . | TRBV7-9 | CASSLITAYGYTF
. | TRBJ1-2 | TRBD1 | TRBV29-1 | CSVSGTGNYGYTF
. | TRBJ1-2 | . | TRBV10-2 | CASSGGNGYTF
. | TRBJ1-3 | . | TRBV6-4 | CASSEPRVPGNTIYF
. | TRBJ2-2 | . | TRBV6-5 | CASSIRGNGELFF